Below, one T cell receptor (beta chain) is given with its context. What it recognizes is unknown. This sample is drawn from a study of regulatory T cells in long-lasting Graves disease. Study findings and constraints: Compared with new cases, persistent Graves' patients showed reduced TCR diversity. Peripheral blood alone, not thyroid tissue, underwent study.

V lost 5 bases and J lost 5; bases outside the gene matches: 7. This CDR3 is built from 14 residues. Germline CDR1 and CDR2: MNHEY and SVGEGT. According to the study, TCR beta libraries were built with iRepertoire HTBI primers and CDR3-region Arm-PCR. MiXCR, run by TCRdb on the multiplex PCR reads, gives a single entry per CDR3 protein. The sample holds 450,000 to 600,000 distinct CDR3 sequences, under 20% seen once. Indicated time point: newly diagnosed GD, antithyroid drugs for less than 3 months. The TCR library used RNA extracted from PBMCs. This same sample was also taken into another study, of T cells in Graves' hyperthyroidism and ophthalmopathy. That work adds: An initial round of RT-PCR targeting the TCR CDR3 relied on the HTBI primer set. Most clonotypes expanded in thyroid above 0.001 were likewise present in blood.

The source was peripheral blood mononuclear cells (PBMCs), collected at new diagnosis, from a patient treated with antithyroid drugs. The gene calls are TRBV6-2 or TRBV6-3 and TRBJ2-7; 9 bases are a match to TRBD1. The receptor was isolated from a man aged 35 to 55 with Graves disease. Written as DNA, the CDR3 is TGTGCCAGCAGTGAAACGGGACAGGGCCACGAGCAGTACTTC. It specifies CASSETGQGHEQYF.